The 24 T cell receptor beta chains presented below share a single source sample, sequenced in a study of identical twins. In TCRdb, the 5' RACE reads were re-called with MiXCR into one record per CDR3 protein. The data contain 550,000 to 700,000 distinct CDR3 sequences, 21% of them singletons. This sample was shared with a second study, whose subject was T cells expressing NK-cell markers.

Sequencing used PBMCs. The receptors were gathered from a woman aged 18-29 years in good health.

Many counts were recorded for this clonotype. The chain joins TRBV9 to TRBJ2-1; 8 bases are shared with TRBD1. CDR1 is SGDLS and CDR2 is YYNGEE in the germline V gene. Trimming at V came to 4 bases and at J to 12 bases, leaving 3 bases not matched to a gene. CDR3 length: 11 amino acids. CDR3 DNA: TGTGCCAGCAGCTCCGACAGGGGGCAGTTCTTC. Protein product: CASSSDRGQFF.

This clonotype was picked up a small number of times. The chain couples TRBV12-3 or TRBV12-4 to TRBJ2-7, with D perhaps TRBD1 (6 bases). V lost 5 bases, J lost 0 bases, and 20 bases lay in between. This CDR3 has 17 residues. The CDR3 bases are TGTGCCAGCAGTACCACATACGCGACAGGTCCCTCCTACGAGCAGTACTTC. Protein sequence: CASSTTYATGPSYEQYF.

This clonotype was picked up many times. As the CDR3 is not closed by the conserved phenylalanine or tryptophan, this likely results from a read error. No DNA is shown, since the ends of the CDR3 on it are uncertain; the CDR3 is the one TCRdb lists. CDR3 loop: CASSAGRPAI. This chain joins TRBV12-3 or TRBV12-4 and TRBJ1-1. The CDR3 is made up of 10 amino acids, end residues included.

The V and J genes are TRBV11-3 and TRBJ2-7, with D perhaps matching TRBD1 (5 bases). CDR1 and CDR2 from the germline V gene are SGHNT and YENEEA. V lost 3 bases to trimming and J lost 0 bases, with 12 bases between them. This CDR3 contains 15 residues. Here the CDR3 reads CASSFADTFSYEQYF. The CDR3 DNA sequence: TGTGCCAGCAGCTTTGCGGACACTTTCTCCTACGAGCAGTACTTC.

This clonotype turned up a few times. J is TRBJ2-1 and V is TRBV5-1, with a tentative D call TRBD2 (6 bases). Trimming removed 0 bases from V and 4 bases from J, with 14 bases in between. Germline V gene lookup returns CDR1 SGHRS and CDR2 YFSETQ. The CDR3 runs to 16 residues. CDR3 nucleotide sequence: TGCGCCAGCAGCTTGGATGGGCTAGCGAGATACAATGAGCAGTTCTTC. Residues: CASSLDGLARYNEQFF.

The chain recombines TRBV10-3 with TRBJ2-1, with 7 bases aligning to TRBD1. Germline assignment: CDR1 ENHRY and CDR2 SYGVKD. CDR3 length: 12 amino acids. V shed 2 bases, J shed 13 bases, and the junction held 5 bases outside the gene matches. This CDR3 reads CAISEATGDQFF. For the CDR3, the DNA is TGTGCCATCAGTGAGGCTACAGGGGATCAGTTCTTC.

This clonotype was detected a few times. The genes are TRBV12-3 or TRBV12-4 and TRBJ2-7; tentatively, D is TRBD1 (6 bases). The CDR3 sequence is 14 residues long. The V end lost 4 bases, the J end lost 4 bases, and 14 bases lay between the germline ends. CDR3 amino acids: CASSWWQGSYEQYF. The CDR3, as DNA: TGTGCCAGCAGTTGGTGGCAGGGGAGTTACGAGCAGTACTTC.

The rearrangement uses TRBV7-2 and TRBJ2-3; maybe TRBD2 (6 bases). Between the trimmed V and J ends, which lost 2 bases and 2 bases, there was a span of 11 bases. Germline V gene sequence: CDR1 SGHTA, CDR2 FQGNSA. The CDR3 loop spans 15 amino acids. CDR3 sequence reads: CASSLRETHTDTQYF. Here the CDR3 DNA reads TGTGCCAGCAGCTTACGGGAGACCCACACAGATACGCAGTATTTT.

This chain links TRBV29-1 with TRBJ2-6; D remains ambiguous. The germline V and J ends were trimmed by 5 bases and 1 base, with 9 bases remaining between them. There are 14 residues in the CDR3. Germline CDR1 and CDR2: SQVTM and ANQGSEA. CDR3 residues: CSVRFLSGANVLTF. In nucleotides, the CDR3 is TGCAGCGTTAGATTTTTATCTGGGGCCAACGTCCTGACTTTC.

V gene TRBV5-1 combines with J gene TRBJ2-1; D unresolved. Trimming pared 0 bases from V and 9 bases from J, leaving 19 bases between. This CDR3 is built from 16 residues. CDR1 is SGHRS, CDR2 YFSETQ, per germline. The CDR3 protein is CASSLGLGLYNSEQFF. The CDR3 DNA sequence: TGCGCCAGCAGCTTGGGTCTTGGTCTATACAATAGTGAGCAGTTCTTC.

There are a few counts of this clonotype. The V and J genes are TRBV5-1 and TRBJ2-5, with a tentative D call TRBD1 (6 bases). V lost 7 bases and J 5 bases, leaving 12 bases between the germline ends. Germline loops: CDR1 SGHRS, CDR2 YFSETQ. CDR3 length equals 12 residues. The CDR3 DNA is TGCGCCAGCGGTCAGGGGACGGAGACCCAGTACTTC. Translating it yields CASGQGTETQYF.

This sequence joins TRBV10-3 and TRBJ2-7; D is unresolved. There are 12 residues in the CDR3. Germline loops: CDR1 ENHRY, CDR2 SYGVKD. The V gene lost 3 bases and the J gene lost 5 bases, with 8 bases spanning the gap. CDR3 DNA: TGTGCCATCAGTGACAGTAGCCACGAGCAGTACTTC. Translated, it gives CAISDSSHEQYF.

The chain couples TRBV10-3 to TRBJ1-2; TRBD1 might be the D (6 bases). There are 13 residues in the CDR3. Deletions cut 2 bases from V and 6 bases from J, with 10 bases between. CDR1 and CDR2 (germline): ENHRY, SYGVKD. The CDR3 loop reads CAISEMAGDGYTF. The CDR3, as DNA: TGTGCCATCAGTGAGATGGCAGGGGATGGCTACACCTTC.

CDR3 region: CACRGGNQPQHF. CDR3 nucleotide sequence: TGTGCCTGCCGAGGAGGGAATCAGCCCCAGCATTTT. V and J are TRBV2 and TRBJ1-5; D gene ambiguous. Germline CDR1 reads SNHLY; CDR2 reads FYNNEI. The length of the CDR3 is 12 residues. V was trimmed by 11 bases and J by 4 bases, leaving 12 bases between them.

The table lists this clonotype with many counts. The rearrangement uses TRBV9 and TRBJ1-1; D is ambiguous. In germline, CDR1 is SGDLS, CDR2 YYNGEE. Trimming pared 5 bases from V and 5 bases from J, leaving 10 bases between. This CDR3 has 12 amino acids. The CDR3 DNA follows: TGTGCCAGCAGTGTGGGAGGGACTGAAGCTTTCTTT. This translates into CASSVGGTEAFF.

The chain has TRBV6-5 and TRBJ2-7; 7 bases map to TRBD2. V was pared by 11 bases and J by 2 bases, with 6 bases of the junction left unmatched. Germline V lookup: CDR1 MNHEY, CDR2 SVGAGI. The length of the CDR3 is 12 residues. The CDR3 spells CAARDYTYEQYF. Here the CDR3 DNA reads TGTGCCGCTAGGGACTATACCTACGAGCAGTACTTC.

This clonotype was observed a handful of times. V is TRBV12-3 or TRBV12-4 and J is TRBJ2-2; no clear D. Trimming removed 7 bases at V and 0 bases at J, with 9 bases between. CDR3 length equals 14 residues. The CDR3, as DNA: TGTGCCAGCACCACCTTACCGAACACCGGGGAGCTGTTTTTT. Protein sequence: CASTTLPNTGELFF.

CDR3: CASRRPGKPGELFF. Here the CDR3 DNA reads TGTGCCAGCAGGAGGCCAGGGAAACCCGGGGAGCTGTTTTTT. The chain recombines TRBV11-2 with TRBJ2-2; perhaps TRBD1 as D (5 bases). Trimming cost V 6 bases and J 6 bases, with 14 bases left between them. The V gene's germline CDR1 is SGHAT and CDR2 FQNNGV. CDR3 length: 14 residues.

The table lists this clonotype with a few counts. The chain uses TRBV10-3 and TRBJ2-1; 11 bases line up with TRBD2. CDR1 and CDR2 (germline): ENHRY, SYGVKD. V was pared by 5 bases and J by 7 bases, with 4 bases of the junction left unmatched. This CDR3 region has 14 residues. CDR3 DNA: TGTGCCATCAGTACTAGCGGGAGAGGGAATGAGCAGTTCTTC. Protein product: CAISTSGRGNEQFF.

The chain uses TRBV5-1 and TRBJ2-7; 8 nucleotides align to TRBD1. The CDR3 runs to 15 residues. Germline-derived CDR1 and CDR2 are SGHRS and YFSETQ. V shed 1 base and J 4 bases; nucleotides not matched to a gene: 7. The CDR3 loop reads CASSLQGQDPYEQYF. CDR3 in DNA: TGCGCCAGCAGCTTGCAGGGACAGGATCCTTACGAGCAGTACTTC.

This sequence joins TRBV7-2 and TRBJ2-7; TRBD2 might be the D (6 bases). Trimming removed 6 bases from V and 0 bases from J, with 21 bases in between. The germline CDR1 and CDR2 sequences are SGHTA and FQGNSA. CDR3 length: 17 amino acids. This chain's CDR3 is CASSRRGGAGRSYEQYF. In DNA form, the CDR3 reads TGTGCCAGCAGTCGTAGAGGCGGTGCGGGGCGCTCCTACGAGCAGTACTTC.

This clonotype was seen a few times. V gene TRBV7-9 combines with J gene TRBJ1-1; D is unclear. The CDR3 has 16 amino acids. Between the trimmed V and J ends, which lost 3 bases and 1 base, there was a span of 15 bases. CDR1 and CDR2 from the germline V gene are SEHNR and FQNEAQ (reference sequence). CDR3 in amino acids: CASSLVLGPANTEAFF. The CDR3 DNA reads as TGTGCCAGCAGCTTGGTTCTAGGGCCCGCGAACACTGAAGCTTTCTTT.

The chain is built from TRBV6-1 and TRBJ2-7; tentative D call: TRBD1 (6 bases). Germline CDR1 reads MNHNS; CDR2 reads SASEGT. This CDR3 contains 15 residues. V was trimmed by 6 bases and J by 4 bases, leaving 19 bases between them. The CDR3, as DNA: TGTGCCAGCAGGCTCAGGGACACCACTTTTTACGAGCAGTACTTC. It yields the protein CASRLRDTTFYEQYF.

This clonotype has only one observation. The J gene is TRBJ2-1, the V gene TRBV6-2 or TRBV6-3; 10 bases are shared with TRBD2. Germline CDR1 reads MNHEY; CDR2 reads SVGEGT. The CDR3 is made up of 16 amino acids. V was pared by 6 bases and J by 6 bases, with 11 bases of the junction left unmatched. The CDR3 DNA follows: TGTGCCAGCAGGCCCAAACCGGGACTAGCGTTCAATGAGCAGTTCTTC. Translating gives CASRPKPGLAFNEQFF.